These 27 T cell receptor beta chains were all obtained from the same sample, sequenced in a study of CD8 T cells in Susac syndrome. It was with random hexamers that roughly 0.45 to 1 ug RNA was reverse transcribed. From the immunoSEQ multiplex PCR reads, TCRdb called clonotypes with MiXCR, one entry per CDR3 protein. The repertoire includes about 160,000 distinct CDR3 sequences, 93% of them detected once, and more than 0.11% sits in the top ten. Sequencing was carried out using CD4+ T cells from PBMCs. The source of these receptors is a human donor in good health.

The rearrangement uses TRBV20-1 and TRBJ2-1; D remains unclear. Germline assignment: CDR1 DFQATT and CDR2 SNEGSKA (reference sequence). The V and J ends lost 3 bases and 5 bases respectively, with 11 bases between them. The CDR3 runs 13 residues. The CDR3 reads CSASPLGDNEQFF. Here the CDR3 DNA reads TGCAGTGCTAGCCCCCTCGGAGACAATGAGCAGTTCTTC.

This rearrangement joins TRBV7-6 to TRBJ2-5; no definite D call. The germline CDR1 and CDR2 sequences are SGHVS and FNYEAQ. The V end was cut by 5 bases, the J end by 2 bases, with 9 bases between. CDR3 length: 13 residues. CDR3 loop: CASSRYSQETQYF. In DNA, the CDR3 is TGTGCCAGCAGCCGATACTCTCAAGAGACCCAGTACTTC.

The CDR3: CASSQGTTNEKLFF. CDR3 nucleotide sequence: TGTGCCAGCAGCCAGGGGACTACTAATGAAAAACTGTTTTTT. This chain links TRBV6-5 with TRBJ1-4; possible D gene TRBD1, 6 bases. The CDR3 covers 14 residues. Germline CDR1 MNHEY, CDR2 SVGAGI. With 6 bases removed from V and 2 bases from J, the gap between germline ends came to 10 bases.

The chain links TRBV6-1 to TRBJ2-1; tentative D call: TRBD1 (5 bases). Germline lookup yields CDR1 MNHNS and CDR2 SASEGT. The V gene lost 4 bases and the J gene lost 9 bases, with 19 bases spanning the gap. The CDR3 has 15 amino acids. The DNA of the CDR3 is TGTGCCAGCAGTGCTATGACAGTTGGGTTTGGTGAGCAGTTCTTC. Translated: CASSAMTVGFGEQFF.

The chain is built from TRBV5-1 and TRBJ2-3; D not resolved. Trimming stripped 0 bases from V and 2 bases from J, with 7 bases between. Germline loops: CDR1 SGHRS, CDR2 YFSETQ. CDR3 length: 14 residues. In DNA, the CDR3 is TGCGCCAGCAGCTTGGCCCCTAACACAGATACGCAGTATTTT. Amino acid sequence: CASSLAPNTDTQYF. The full variable domain, in which reference TRBV5-1 and TRBJ2-3 provide the parts outside the CDR3, is KAGVTQTPRYLIKTRGQQVTLSCSPISGHRSVSWYQQTPGQGLQFLFEYFSETQRNKGNFPGRFSGRQFSNSRSEMNVSTLELGDSALYLCASSLAPNTDTQYFGPGTRLTVL.

The rearrangement joins TRBV20-1 to TRBJ2-3; no firm D call. This CDR3 has 14 residues. Germline CDR1 and CDR2: DFQATT and SNEGSKA (reference sequence). Trimming cost V 6 bases and J 9 bases, with 22 bases left between them. This CDR3 reads CSAHDRIGFRTQYF. The DNA for the CDR3 is TGCAGTGCCCATGACCGCATCGGGTTTCGGACGCAGTATTTT.

The chain is built from TRBV18 and TRBJ2-7; the D gene is possibly TRBD1 (5 bases). Trimming removed 2 bases at V and 4 bases at J, with 12 bases between. CDR1 and CDR2 from the germline V gene are KGHSH and LQKENI. This CDR3 is 14 amino acids long. The CDR3 reads CASSPAGSGYEQYF. CDR3 nucleotides: TGTGCCAGCTCACCAGCAGGGTCAGGTTACGAGCAGTACTTC.

The chain couples TRBV29-1 to TRBJ2-3; D is unresolved. Germline values: CDR1 SQVTM, CDR2 ANQGSEA. CDR3 length equals 15 residues. V was shortened by 4 bases and J by 4 bases, with 18 bases between the two germline ends. DNA of the CDR3: TGCAGCGTTGCCTATGGTGAAGCTCCCTCAGATACGCAGTATTTT. Protein sequence: CSVAYGEAPSDTQYF.

The chain has TRBV27 and TRBJ1-2, with D perhaps matching TRBD1 (5 bases). Per the germline V gene, CDR1 is MNHEY and CDR2 is SMNVEV (reference sequence). This CDR3 has 14 amino acids. V was shortened by 4 bases and J by 4 bases, with 13 bases between the two germline ends. CDR3 in DNA: TGTGCCAGCAGTTCGTCGGGGGTGATCTATGGCTACACCTTC. Translating it yields CASSSSGVIYGYTF.

This clonotype occurred once. The genes are TRBV20-1 and TRBJ1-2, with TRBD1 matching 9 bases. Trimming cost V 6 bases and J 8 bases; bases outside gene matches: 10. The CDR3 has 13 residues. Germline V CDR1 and CDR2: DFQATT, SNEGSKA (reference sequence). CDR3 region: CSAGQGNSLGYTF. The CDR3 region has the DNA TGCAGTGCGGGACAGGGAAACTCCTTAGGCTACACCTTC.

The CDR3 spells CASSQEGTGNEKLFF. Written as DNA, the CDR3 is TGTGCCAGCAGCCAAGAGGGGACAGGGAACGAAAAACTGTTTTTT. V usage is TRBV3-1 and J usage is TRBJ1-4; 9 bases map to TRBD1. This CDR3 is built from 15 residues. The germline gives CDR1 LGHDT, CDR2 YNNKEL (reference sequence). Germline trimming cut 0 bases from V and 8 bases from J; bases unmatched to any gene: 4.

The genes are TRBV7-2 and TRBJ2-5; D not resolved. V was pared by 5 bases and J by 4 bases, with 11 bases between. The germline V gene encodes CDR1 SGHTA and CDR2 FQGNSA. This CDR3 has 13 amino acids. CDR3 residues: CASSARRLETQYF. CDR3 DNA: TGTGCCAGCAGCGCGAGACGGTTAGAGACCCAGTACTTC. The full variable domain, with the rest looked up from reference TRBV7-2 and TRBJ2-5, is GAGVSQSPSNKVTEKGKDVELRCDPISGHTALYWYRQSLGQGLEFLIYFQGNSAPDKSGLPSDRFSAERTGGSVSTLTIQRTQQEDSAVYLCASSARRLETQYFGPGTRLLVL.

The chain recombines TRBV20-1 with TRBJ2-7, with a weak D call TRBD2 (6 bases). The CDR3 totals 15 residues. CDR1 is DFQATT and CDR2 is SNEGSKA in the germline V gene (reference sequence). V was cut by 3 bases and J by 2 bases, with 17 bases left in between. The CDR3 nucleotides read TGCAGTGCTAGGATGGGACTTATCGATACCTACGAGCAGTACTTC. It translates to CSARMGLIDTYEQYF.

The chain carries TRBV20-1 and TRBJ2-3; D possibly corresponds to TRBD2 (6 bases). The length of the CDR3 is 15 residues. The V and J ends lost 2 bases and 1 base respectively, with 13 bases between them. Germline V CDR1 and CDR2: DFQATT, SNEGSKA (reference sequence). This chain's CDR3 is CSARLGGPGTDTQYF. The CDR3 coding sequence is TGCAGTGCTAGATTGGGAGGTCCCGGCACAGATACGCAGTATTTT.

The chain employs TRBV10-3 and TRBJ1-1, with TRBD1 as a possible D gene (6 bases). V lost 6 bases and J lost 6, with 20 bases in between. CDR1 ENHRY and CDR2 SYGVKD come from the germline V gene. The CDR3 contains 15 residues. As DNA, the CDR3 is TGTGCCATCAGGGATTCCGGGACACAATCCCCTGAAGCTTTCTTT. Residues: CAIRDSGTQSPEAFF.

The chain carries TRBV7-2 and TRBJ2-1; D not certain. The germline CDR1 and CDR2 sequences are SGHTA and FQGNSA. The CDR3 totals 12 residues. V was clipped by 1 base and J by 9 bases, with 7 bases between them. In DNA, the CDR3 is TGTGCCAGCAGCTTAGTTCGTGGTGAGCAGTTCTTC. Its protein product is CASSLVRGEQFF.

This chain uses TRBV7-9 with TRBJ2-7; either TRBD1 or TRBD2 may fit D (7 bases each). The CDR3 totals 16 residues. CDR1 is SEHNR and CDR2 is FQNEAQ in the germline V gene (reference sequence). Trimming pared 1 base from V and 0 bases from J, leaving 13 bases between. DNA for the CDR3: TGTGCCAGCAGCTTAGGGAGCGGGACAGTCTCCTACGAGCAGTACTTC. This translates into CASSLGSGTVSYEQYF.

The V gene is TRBV6-5, the J gene TRBJ2-1; TRBD2 aligns across 12 bases. CDR3 length: 13 residues. From germline, CDR1 is MNHEY and CDR2 SVGAGI. Unmatched junction bases numbered 2, after V lost 5 bases and J lost 9 bases. Here the CDR3 reads CASSLAGGREQFF. CDR3 nucleotide sequence: TGTGCCAGCAGTCTAGCGGGGGGGCGTGAGCAGTTCTTC.

V is TRBV7-2 and J is TRBJ1-1; 10 bases align to TRBD1. The V gene's germline CDR1 is SGHTA and CDR2 FQGNSA. J was trimmed by 1 base and V by 1 base; bases with no gene match: 6. The CDR3 contains 17 residues. DNA of the CDR3: TGTGCCAGCAGCTTAGGACTGGGACAGGGGAGGAACACTGAAGCTTTCTTT. Translated, it gives CASSLGLGQGRNTEAFF.

The chain combines TRBV3-1 with TRBJ2-3; 11 nucleotides align to TRBD2. The CDR3 extends over 15 amino acids. Germline CDR1 LGHDT, CDR2 YNNKEL (reference sequence). V shed 3 bases and J 4 bases; nucleotides not matched to a gene: 3. CDR3 loop: CASSQVAGGSDTQYF. CDR3 nucleotides: TGTGCCAGCAGCCAGGTAGCGGGGGGGTCAGATACGCAGTATTTT.

The rearrangement links TRBV25-1 to TRBJ1-1; TRBD1 agrees at 7 bases. Germline V gene lookup returns CDR1 MGHDK and CDR2 SYGVNS. The V segment lost 8 bases and the J segment 1 base; nucleotides outside the gene matches: 4. The CDR3 runs to 13 residues. CDR3 in amino acids: CASRGTANTEAFF. In DNA, the CDR3 is TGTGCCAGCCGTGGGACAGCGAACACTGAAGCTTTCTTT. The whole variable domain, filled in from reference TRBV25-1 and TRBJ1-1, reads EADIYQTPRYLVIGTGKKITLECSQTMGHDKMYWYQQDPGMELHLIHYSYGVNSTEKGDLSSESTVSRIRTEHFPLTLESARPSHTSQYLCASRGTANTEAFFGQGTRLTVV.

Here the CDR3 DNA reads TGCGCCAGCAGAAATTCGCGGGGGAGCACAGATACGCAGTATTTT. It specifies CASRNSRGSTDTQYF. The rearrangement joins TRBV4-1 to TRBJ2-3, with TRBD2 matching 7 bases. This CDR3 contains 15 residues. Germline V lookup: CDR1 MGHRA, CDR2 YSYEKL. The junction had 6 bases not matched to a gene; V was cut back by 6 bases and J by 0 bases.

This clonotype was seen only once. This rearrangement joins TRBV21-1 to TRBJ2-4; the table gives TRBD1 as D, unverified against the DNA. TRBV21-1 corresponds to a pseudogene. The CDR3 extends over 15 amino acids. CDR3 nucleotide sequence: TGTGCCAGCAGCAGACCGGGACAGGGGCCAAACATTCAGTACTTC. Its translation is CASSRPGQGPNIQYF.

The CDR3 DNA reads as TGTGCCAGCAGCTCAGACTATGGCGGGGCCCATACGCAGTATTTT. Amino acids: CASSSDYGGAHTQYF. The chain employs TRBV7-3 and TRBJ2-3; weak D call: TRBD2 (6 bases). The CDR3 covers 15 residues. Trimming stripped 4 bases from V and 7 bases from J, with 18 bases between. The V gene's germline CDR1 is SGHTA and CDR2 FQGTGA.

This clonotype has only one observation. The gene calls are TRBV20-1 and TRBJ2-5, with D maybe TRBD1 (6 bases). The germline V gene encodes CDR1 DFQATT and CDR2 SNEGSKA (reference sequence). Trimming pared 6 bases from V and 2 bases from J, leaving 19 bases between. The CDR3 runs to 15 residues. The CDR3 region is CSAFDPGVLQETQYF. In nucleotides, the CDR3 is TGCAGTGCCTTTGACCCAGGGGTACTTCAAGAGACCCAGTACTTC.

V usage is TRBV6-6 and J usage is TRBJ2-3; D is possibly TRBD1 (7 bases). The CDR3 consists of 15 residues. CDR1 is MNHNY and CDR2 is SVGAGI in the germline V gene (reference sequence). Deletions cut 6 bases from V and 3 bases from J, with 16 bases between. CDR3 amino acids: CASRTRGVNTDTQYF. DNA for the CDR3: TGTGCCAGCAGAACCAGGGGGGTGAATACAGATACGCAGTATTTT.

The chain is built from TRBV9 and TRBJ2-1; D may correspond to TRBD1 or TRBD2 (5 bases each). The V gene lost 1 base and the J gene lost 9 bases, with 14 bases spanning the gap. In germline, CDR1 is SGDLS, CDR2 YYNGEE. The CDR3 totals 14 residues. CDR3 nucleotides: TGTGCCAGCAGCGTACTGCTAGCTCAGGGTGAGCAGTTCTTC. Amino acids: CASSVLLAQGEQFF.